These 25 T cell receptor beta chains came from one sample sequenced in a study of shared clonotypes between healthy human individuals. The method was immunoSEQ multiplex PCR; TCRdb's version includes in-frame clones alone and lacks a portion of them. The top ten clones hold 0.2% to 0.25% of a sample with under 1 million clones, 96% of them seen once. Only CD45RO-negative cells positively selected for CCR7 counted as naive CD8 cells, so terminally differentiated effector memory CD45RA+ cells were excluded. Sequenced material: naive CD8+ T cells sorted from blood. Source of these receptors: a man aged 25-45 years in good health.

The chain combines TRBV4-3 with TRBJ2-3; TRBD2 is a possible D gene (5 bases). Germline V gene data show CDR1 as LGHNA and CDR2 as YSLEER. V lost 0 bases to trimming and J lost 3 bases, with 16 bases between them. The CDR3 has 17 residues. The CDR3 coding sequence is TGCGCCAGCAGCCAAGATCCCCGGACTCATTTTACAGATACGCAGTATTTT. It encodes CASSQDPRTHFTDTQYF.

The chain uses TRBV29-1 and TRBJ2-1, with D possibly matching TRBD2 (5 bases). There are 14 residues in the CDR3. Germline V CDR1 and CDR2: SQVTM, ANQGSEA. V lost 6 bases and J lost 3, with 15 bases in between. Here the CDR3 reads CSVWAGRDYNEQFF. Here the CDR3 DNA reads TGCAGCGTATGGGCAGGTCGGGACTACAATGAGCAGTTCTTC.

V gene TRBV29-1 combines with J gene TRBJ1-1; D remains ambiguous. V dropped 5 bases and J dropped 0 bases, with 10 bases sitting between them. Germline V gene data show CDR1 as SQVTM and CDR2 as ANQGSEA. This CDR3 is built from 13 residues. Here the CDR3 reads CSVTRVMNTEAFF. In nucleotides, the CDR3 is TGCAGCGTTACGAGGGTTATGAACACTGAAGCTTTCTTT. Variable domain in full (rest from reference TRBV29-1 and TRBJ1-1): SAVISQKPSRDICQRGTSLTIQCQVDSQVTMMFWYRQQPGQSLTLIATANQGSEATYESGFVIDKFPISRPNLTFSTLTVSNMSPEDSSIYLCSVTRVMNTEAFFGQGTRLTVV.

The sample holds one count of this clone. The chain carries TRBV27 and TRBJ2-7; D is tentatively TRBD1 or TRBD2 (5 bases each). The length of the CDR3 is 17 residues. The V end was cut by 2 bases, the J end by 2 bases, with 19 bases between. Germline V gives CDR1 MNHEY, CDR2 SMNVEV (reference sequence). This chain's CDR3 is CASSLPGTAIKTYEQYF. CDR3 DNA: TGTGCCAGCAGTTTACCCGGGACCGCTATAAAGACCTACGAGCAGTACTTC.

The J gene is TRBJ1-1, the V gene TRBV10-2; 8 bases map to TRBD1. CDR1 WSHSY and CDR2 SAAADI come from the germline V gene. The J segment lost 2 bases and the V segment lost 6 bases, leaving 2 bases of the junction unmatched. This CDR3 has 13 residues. In DNA form, the CDR3 reads TGCGCCAGCAGAGACAGGGGAAACACTGAAGCTTTCTTT. As protein: CASRDRGNTEAFF.

This clone was observed a single time. The rearrangement joins TRBV2 to TRBJ2-3; 8 bases line up with TRBD2. Germline CDR1 reads SNHLY; CDR2 reads FYNNEI. J was trimmed by 2 bases and V by 2 bases; bases with no gene match: 6. This CDR3 has 16 amino acids. CDR3 DNA: TGTGCCAGCAGTGAAAGGTTAGCGGGGCTCACAGATACGCAGTATTTT. Its protein product is CASSERLAGLTDTQYF.

CDR3: CASSTGTGHNEQFF. The CDR3 coding sequence is TGTGCCAGCAGCACTGGGACAGGCCACAATGAGCAGTTCTTC. V usage is TRBV7-5 and J usage is TRBJ2-1; the D call in the table, TRBD1, was not verified against the DNA. TRBV7-5 is reported as a pseudogene. The CDR3 has 14 residues.

The chain uses TRBV9 and TRBJ2-1; D unresolved. Trimming pared 4 bases from V and 2 bases from J, leaving 16 bases between. The CDR3 runs 16 residues. Germline V gene lookup returns CDR1 SGDLS and CDR2 YYNGEE. Here the CDR3 reads CASSPGQDPAYNEQFF. Here the CDR3 DNA reads TGTGCCAGCAGCCCCGGGCAGGATCCCGCCTACAATGAGCAGTTCTTC. The whole variable domain, remainder taken from reference TRBV9 and TRBJ2-1, is DSGVTQTPKHLITATGQRVTLRCSPRSGDLSVYWYQQSLDQGLQFLIQYYNGEERAKGNILERFSAQQFPDLHSELNLSSLELGDSALYFCASSPGQDPAYNEQFFGPGTRLTVL.

This chain uses TRBV5-1 with TRBJ1-1, with D hard to call. The CDR3 sequence is 14 residues long. Trimming pared 1 base from V and 3 bases from J, leaving 10 bases between. CDR1 and CDR2 (germline): SGHRS, YFSETQ. The CDR3 loop reads CASSLYSADTEAFF. The CDR3 DNA reads TGCGCCAGCAGCTTGTACAGCGCGGACACTGAAGCTTTCTTT. Complete variable domain (other parts from reference TRBV5-1 and TRBJ1-1): KAGVTQTPRYLIKTRGQQVTLSCSPISGHRSVSWYQQTPGQGLQFLFEYFSETQRNKGNFPGRFSGRQFSNSRSEMNVSTLELGDSALYLCASSLYSADTEAFFGQGTRLTVV.

V is TRBV28 and J is TRBJ2-7; the match to TRBD1 covers 12 bases. Unmatched junction bases numbered 16, after V lost 6 bases and J lost 7 bases. Germline-derived CDR1 and CDR2 are MDHEN and SYDVKM. The CDR3 contains 17 residues. This CDR3 reads CASSPLTPGQGASEQYF. CDR3 DNA sequence: TGTGCCAGCAGCCCCCTCACTCCGGGACAGGGGGCAAGTGAGCAGTACTTC. Filled out from reference TRBV28 and TRBJ2-7, the complete variable domain reads DVKVTQSSRYLVKRTGEKVFLECVQDMDHENMFWYRQDPGLGLRLIYFSYDVKMKEKGDIPEGYSVSREKKERFSLILESASTNQTSMYLCASSPLTPGQGASEQYFGPGTRLTVT.

The chain links TRBV29-1 to TRBJ2-1, with TRBD2 identical over 9 bases. Trimming took 6 bases from V and 6 from J; bases not matched to a gene: 21. Per germline, CDR1 SQVTM and CDR2 ANQGSEA. CDR3 size: 18 residues. The CDR3 is CSVYRISSGTIPSNEQFF. CDR3 bases: TGCAGCGTATACAGGATCTCTAGCGGGACTATCCCCTCCAATGAGCAGTTCTTC.

The gene calls are TRBV4-1 and TRBJ2-7; D is undetermined. CDR3 length equals 13 residues. In germline, CDR1 is MGHRA, CDR2 YSYEKL. The V end was cut by 0 bases, the J end by 4 bases, with 7 bases between. The CDR3 sequence is CASSQDIPYEQYF. The CDR3 DNA reads as TGCGCCAGCAGCCAAGATATCCCGTACGAGCAGTACTTC.

V usage is TRBV5-6 and J usage is TRBJ2-2; TRBD2 aligns across 8 bases. The germline V gene encodes CDR1 SGHDT and CDR2 YYEEEE. Trimming at V came to 9 bases and at J to 0 bases, leaving 1 base not matched to a gene. The CDR3 is 13 amino acids. CDR3 coding DNA: TGTGCCACGGGACTAGCGAACACCGGGGAGCTGTTTTTT. Protein product: CATGLANTGELFF. Variable domain in full (rest from reference TRBV5-6 and TRBJ2-2): DAGVTQSPTHLIKTRGQQVTLRCSPKSGHDTVSWYQQALGQGPQFIFQYYEEEERQRGNFPDRFSGHQFPNYSSELNVNALLLGDSALYLCATGLANTGELFFGEGSRLTVL.

This sequence joins TRBV9 and TRBJ2-7; weak D call: TRBD1 (6 bases). The germline CDR1 and CDR2 sequences are SGDLS and YYNGEE. Trimming pared 2 bases from V and 3 bases from J, leaving 21 bases between. The CDR3 runs to 17 residues. CDR3 protein: CASSVGARTQGLYEQYF. CDR3 nucleotides: TGTGCCAGCAGCGTGGGTGCCCGGACGCAGGGGCTCTACGAGCAGTACTTC.

The chain recombines TRBV27 with TRBJ1-2, with D possibly TRBD1 on 6 matching bases. The V and J ends lost 5 bases and 4 bases respectively, with 14 bases between them. There are 14 residues in the CDR3. Germline CDR1 reads MNHEY; CDR2 reads SMNVEV (reference sequence). CDR3 in DNA: TGTGCCAGCAGTATCACAGGGCTCTTCTATGGCTACACCTTC. As protein: CASSITGLFYGYTF.

This clone was recorded once. The V call is TRBV27, the J call TRBJ2-7; D may be TRBD2 (6 bases). CDR3 length: 11 amino acids. V was cut by 6 bases and J by 7 bases, with 10 bases left in between. Germline V gene data show CDR1 as MNHEY and CDR2 as SMNVEV (reference sequence). This CDR3 reads CASSGSGEQYF. Written as DNA, the CDR3 is TGTGCCAGCAGCGGGAGCGGGGAGCAGTACTTC.

The V call is TRBV4-1, the J call TRBJ2-2; 7 bases line up with TRBD2. CDR3 length equals 15 residues. Germline V gene lookup returns CDR1 MGHRA and CDR2 YSYEKL. V trimming: 4 bases; J trimming: 5 bases; junction bases outside the gene matches: 7. CDR3 in amino acids: CASSPLPGGTGELFF. As DNA, the CDR3 is TGCGCCAGCAGCCCCCTCCCGGGGGGTACCGGGGAGCTGTTTTTT.

The rearrangement uses TRBV27 and TRBJ2-2; 7 nucleotides agree with TRBD1. CDR3 length: 14 residues. The germline V gene encodes CDR1 MNHEY and CDR2 SMNVEV (reference sequence). Trimming removed 6 bases from V and 5 bases from J; junction bases left unmatched: 6. The CDR3 protein is CASSPTGWTGELFF. The CDR3 DNA reads TGTGCCAGCAGCCCGACAGGGTGGACCGGGGAGCTGTTTTTT.

The CDR3 coding sequence is TGCGCCAGCAGCTTGGACGGGACAGTCCAAGAGACCCAGTACTTC. It specifies CASSLDGTVQETQYF. The J gene is TRBJ2-5, the V gene TRBV5-1, with 7 bases that match TRBD1. The CDR3 loop spans 15 amino acids. CDR1 is SGHRS and CDR2 is YFSETQ in the germline V gene. J was trimmed by 1 base and V by 0 bases; bases with no gene match: 3.

The chain couples TRBV27 to TRBJ2-1; D not resolved. The CDR3 sequence is 15 residues long. Germline V CDR1 and CDR2: MNHEY, SMNVEV (reference sequence). Trimming removed 5 bases from V and 4 bases from J, with 15 bases in between. The CDR3, as DNA: TGTGCCAGCAGTCCCATTTACTCTACTTACAATGAGCAGTTCTTC. Its protein is CASSPIYSTYNEQFF.

The genes are TRBV27 and TRBJ2-1; D may be TRBD2 (7 bases). The CDR3 totals 15 residues. Trimming pared 4 bases from V and 7 bases from J, leaving 17 bases between. Germline CDR1 MNHEY, CDR2 SMNVEV (reference sequence). The CDR3 loop is CASSSGTTGKNEQFF. Written as DNA, the CDR3 is TGTGCCAGCAGTTCCGGGACTACAGGGAAGAATGAGCAGTTCTTC.

The J gene is TRBJ2-2, the V gene TRBV7-9, with 10 bases fitting TRBD1. Germline loops: CDR1 SEHNR, CDR2 FQNEAQ (reference sequence). Trimming removed 5 bases from V and 1 base from J; junction bases left unmatched: 7. This CDR3 contains 17 residues. The CDR3 region is CASSPDRDRGNTGELFF. CDR3 bases: TGTGCCAGCAGCCCTGACCGGGACAGGGGGAACACCGGGGAGCTGTTTTTT.

A note on this clone: Other DNA sequences in this specimen translate into the identical CDR3. V is TRBV27 and J is TRBJ2-7; D is uncertain. Trimming removed 2 bases at V and 1 base at J, with 6 bases between. The CDR3 has 13 residues. Germline CDR1 MNHEY, CDR2 SMNVEV (reference sequence). The CDR3: CASSLSISYEQYF. In nucleotides, the CDR3 is TGTGCCAGCAGTTTAAGCATTTCCTACGAGCAGTACTTC.

CDR3 sequence (DNA): TGTGCCAGCAGCCACGAGGGAGGGGCTGTTGATACGCAGTATTTT. Residues: CASSHEGGAVDTQYF. This chain connects TRBV7-2 to TRBJ2-3; 7 bases fit TRBD2. Germline values: CDR1 SGHTA, CDR2 FQGNSA. The CDR3 spans 15 residues. The ends lost 5 bases at V and 6 bases at J; junction bases unmatched: 11. Full variable domain (rest looked up from reference TRBV7-2 and TRBJ2-3): GAGVSQSPSNKVTEKGKDVELRCDPISGHTALYWYRQSLGQGLEFLIYFQGNSAPDKSGLPSDRFSAERTGGSVSTLTIQRTQQEDSAVYLCASSHEGGAVDTQYFGPGTRLTVL.

The chain has TRBV5-1 and TRBJ2-1; D gene ambiguous. Trimming shortened V by 9 bases and J by 8 bases, and 21 bases separated the two germline ends. The germline gives CDR1 SGHRS, CDR2 YFSETQ. The CDR3 is 14 amino acids. CDR3 in amino acids: CATHETSSPDEQFF. In nucleotides, the CDR3 is TGCGCCACCCATGAGACCTCCTCCCCCGATGAGCAGTTCTTC.